The 16 T cell receptor beta chains given below trace back to one sample, sequenced in a study of a mutant IDH1 vaccine in newly diagnosed glioma. Time point meaning: week 11, during vaccination. The investigators gave 300 ug of mutant IDH1 20-mer peptide in each vaccine dose, together with topical imiquimod. These receptors lack a known antigen. The protocol was immunoSEQ multiplex PCR, while the TCRdb copy is restricted to in-frame clones and leaves out a portion. This sample has 35,000 to 45,000 clones, with 75% to 90% found just once. The specimen was peripheral blood mononuclear cells (PBMCs), collected from a glioma patient whose treatment included an IDH1 peptide vaccine. These receptors were taken from a woman aged 25 to 45 with glioma. Some clones in this sample may be carry-over from other donors' samples.

The chain carries TRBV19 and TRBJ1-2, with D perhaps matching TRBD1 (5 bases). Trimming took off 5 bases at V and 6 bases at J, with 16 bases between the two ends. The germline CDR1 and CDR2 sequences are LNHDA and SQIVND (reference sequence). This CDR3 contains 14 residues. The CDR3, as DNA: TGTGCCAGTAGTCGAAAACAGGTTGGGGATGGCTACACCTTC. Amino acid sequence: CASSRKQVGDGYTF.

J is TRBJ2-7 and V is TRBV5-6; D unresolved. The CDR3 length is 15 residues. Trimming pared 2 bases from V and 0 bases from J, leaving 12 bases between. Looked up from germline, CDR1 is SGHDT and CDR2 is YYEEEE. CDR3 sequence (DNA): TGTGCCAGCAGCTTTCCGGACGGAAGCTCCTACGAGCAGTACTTC. This sequence encodes CASSFPDGSSYEQYF.

The chain joins TRBV7-2 to TRBJ1-4, with TRBD1 matching 10 bases. The J segment lost 7 bases and the V segment lost 5 bases, leaving 4 bases of the junction unmatched. Per the germline V gene, CDR1 is SGHTA and CDR2 is FQGNSA. There are 14 residues in the CDR3. The CDR3 DNA reads TGTGCCAGCAGCCCGGGACAGGGGAGTGAAAAACTGTTTTTT. This encodes CASSPGQGSEKLFF.

V gene TRBV27 combines with J gene TRBJ2-2; no firm D call. The germline V gene encodes CDR1 MNHEY and CDR2 SMNVEV (reference sequence). V was clipped by 8 bases and J by 4 bases, with 14 bases between them. The CDR3 is 14 residues long. CDR3 loop: CASGPRLLTGELFF. The CDR3 nucleotides read TGTGCCAGCGGCCCGCGGCTTCTCACCGGGGAGCTGTTTTTT.

The chain links TRBV19 to TRBJ1-2, with D hard to call. Germline assignment: CDR1 LNHDA and CDR2 SQIVND (reference sequence). The V and J ends lost 6 bases and 2 bases respectively, with 10 bases between them. This CDR3 is 13 amino acids long. The DNA of the CDR3 is TGTGCCAGTAGGGAGCCGGGGAACTATGGCTACACCTTC. This codes for CASREPGNYGYTF. Full variable domain (remainder filled in from reference TRBV19 and TRBJ1-2): DGGITQSPKYLFRKEGQNVTLSCEQNLNHDAMYWYRQDPGQGLRLIYYSQIVNDFQKGDIAEGYSVSREKKESFPLTVTSAQKNPTAFYLCASREPGNYGYTFGSGTRLTVV.

This chain links TRBV2 with TRBJ2-3, with D uncertain. The CDR3 loop spans 12 amino acids. Trimming cost V 4 bases and J 3 bases, with 5 bases left between them. CDR1 and CDR2 (germline): SNHLY, FYNNEI. The CDR3 region has the DNA TGTGCCAGCAGTGTTGGGACAGATACGCAGTATTTT. This codes for CASSVGTDTQYF.

V and J are TRBV5-6 and TRBJ1-1; D unclear. CDR1 is SGHDT and CDR2 is YYEEEE in the germline V gene. The CDR3 is 14 amino acids. V gave up 5 bases and J gave up 4 bases, with 15 bases separating them. This CDR3 reads CASRLSDRGTEAFF. CDR3 in DNA: TGTGCCAGCAGGCTGAGCGATCGGGGCACTGAAGCTTTCTTT.

The J gene is TRBJ2-2, the V gene TRBV27, with unresolved D. CDR3 length equals 13 residues. Germline V lookup: CDR1 MNHEY, CDR2 SMNVEV (reference sequence). V dropped 7 bases and J dropped 0 bases, with 6 bases sitting between them. As DNA, the CDR3 is TGTGCCAGCACCCACGCGAACACCGGGGAGCTGTTTTTT. Amino acids: CASTHANTGELFF.

This chain links TRBV5-1 with TRBJ2-1; D perhaps matches TRBD1 (6 bases). This CDR3 spans 13 amino acids. Trimming removed 7 bases from V and 7 bases from J, with 15 bases in between. Germline V CDR1 and CDR2: SGHRS, YFSETQ. CDR3: CASQKNRENEQFF. The CDR3 region has the DNA TGCGCCAGCCAGAAGAACAGGGAAAATGAGCAGTTCTTC.

The chain combines TRBV5-5 with TRBJ1-5, with D perhaps TRBD1 (6 bases). V was pared by 0 bases and J by 3 bases, with 10 bases between. The CDR3 loop spans 15 amino acids. Germline V lookup: CDR1 SGHKS, CDR2 YYEKEE (reference sequence). The CDR3 region has the DNA TGTGCCAGCAGCTTGGAGGGGGTCAACAATCAGCCCCAGCATTTT. Protein: CASSLEGVNNQPQHF.

The V gene is TRBV30, the J gene TRBJ2-3; D gene uncertain. Deletions cut 2 bases from V and 4 bases from J, with 4 bases between. The CDR3 is 11 residues long. Germline V gene sequence: CDR1 GTSNPN, CDR2 SVGIG (reference sequence). This chain's CDR3 is CAWSTADTQYF. The DNA for the CDR3 is TGTGCCTGGAGTACGGCAGATACGCAGTATTTT.

V usage is TRBV9 and J usage is TRBJ2-5; 11 nucleotides agree with TRBD2. The germline gives CDR1 SGDLS, CDR2 YYNGEE. The ends lost 3 bases at V and 5 bases at J; junction bases unmatched: 6. The CDR3 spans 15 residues. The CDR3: CASSEIAGGHETQYF. The CDR3 DNA reads TGTGCCAGCAGCGAAATAGCGGGAGGGCACGAGACCCAGTACTTC. Using reference TRBV9 and TRBJ2-5 for the parts outside the CDR3, the full variable domain is DSGVTQTPKHLITATGQRVTLRCSPRSGDLSVYWYQQSLDQGLQFLIQYYNGEERAKGNILERFSAQQFPDLHSELNLSSLELGDSALYFCASSEIAGGHETQYFGPGTRLLVL.

The chain uses TRBV5-6 and TRBJ2-5, with TRBD2 identical over 7 bases. Germline V CDR1 and CDR2: SGHDT, YYEEEE. With 4 bases clipped from V and 5 bases from J, the junction kept 11 bases outside the gene matches. The CDR3 extends over 15 amino acids. This CDR3 reads CASSPVGGLLETQYF. CDR3 DNA: TGTGCCAGCAGCCCGGTGGGGGGACTATTGGAGACCCAGTACTTC.

The chain couples TRBV7-8 to TRBJ1-3, with 7 bases identical to TRBD1. There are 14 residues in the CDR3. CDR1 and CDR2 from the germline V gene are SGHVS and FQNEAQ. V dropped 5 bases and J dropped 4; count of bases not matched to a gene: 5. The CDR3 is CASSLGTVGNTIYF. The CDR3 DNA reads TGTGCCAGCAGCCTCGGGACAGTCGGAAACACCATATATTTT.

The chain uses TRBV11-2 and TRBJ1-2; D call uncertain. The CDR3 length is 15 residues. The V and J ends lost 0 bases and 4 bases respectively, with 12 bases between them. Germline V gives CDR1 SGHAT, CDR2 FQNNGV. CDR3 in amino acids: CASSLDSLGVYGYTF. The DNA of the CDR3 is TGTGCCAGCAGCTTAGATAGCTTGGGTGTCTATGGCTACACCTTC.

V and J are TRBV11-3 and TRBJ2-1; the D gene is possibly TRBD2 (6 bases). The CDR3 sequence is 14 residues long. Between the trimmed V and J ends, which lost 1 base and 7 bases, there was a span of 11 bases. CDR1 SGHNT and CDR2 YENEEA come from the germline V gene. This CDR3 reads CASSLAGAGNEQFF. CDR3 in DNA: TGTGCCAGCAGCTTAGCGGGAGCCGGGAATGAGCAGTTCTTC. Supplemented by reference TRBV11-3 and TRBJ2-1, the full variable domain reads EAGVVQSPRYKIIEKKQPVAFWCNPISGHNTLYWYLQNLGQGPELLIRYENEEAVDDSQLPKDRFSAERLKGVDSTLKIQPAELGDSAVYLCASSLAGAGNEQFFGPGTRLTVL.